The entry below gives a single TCR beta chain sequence along with its context. Only in-frame clones appear in the TCRdb table, and some are missing; sequencing was by immunoSEQ multiplex PCR. This table has more than 2,000,000 clones, more than 85% appearing once. The V and J ends lost 4 bases and 6 bases, in that order; junction bases with no gene match: 8. The germline gives CDR1 LNHDA, CDR2 SQIVND (reference sequence). The CDR3 has 14 amino acids. This entry is derived from a study of shared clonotypes between healthy human individuals. A split of CD4+ cells into CD45RA+ naive and CD45RA-negative memory subsets was performed.

The sequence was collected from a man aged 18 to 35 in good health. Some clones in this sample may be carry-over from other donors' samples. V and J are TRBV19 and TRBJ2-5; 7 nucleotides align to TRBD1. The sample taken for sequencing was naive CD4+ T cells from PBMCs. The subset denotes: CD45RA+ positively selected. CDR3 nucleotide sequence: TGTGCCAGTAGTAGCACAGGGGACCTGCAGACCCAGTACTTC. Its protein product is CASSSTGDLQTQYF.